This entry lists 22 T cell receptor beta chains sequenced from one sample in a study of shared clonotypes between healthy human individuals. CD45RO-negative cells were positively selected for CCR7, leaving out terminally differentiated effector memory CD45RA+ cells. Some clones are missing from TCRdb's copy, which holds only in-frame ones; the method was immunoSEQ multiplex PCR. The sample yields some 2 million clones, approximately 95% seen once. Sequenced material: naive CD8+ T cells sorted from blood. The source of these receptors is a man aged 18-30 years in good health.

The chain carries TRBV15 and TRBJ1-6; no firm D call. V shed 3 bases and J shed 7 bases, with 19 bases lying between them. The CDR3 runs 17 residues. From germline, CDR1 is LNHNV and CDR2 YYDKDF (reference sequence). CDR3 in DNA: TGTGCCACCAGCAGCCCCCACCGACACCACCCGAATTCACCCCTCCACTTT. It encodes CATSSPHRHHPNSPLHF.

The chain joins TRBV27 to TRBJ2-1; D tentatively fits TRBD1 or TRBD2 (7 bases each). This CDR3 has 13 amino acids. With 7 bases removed from V and 8 bases from J, the gap between germline ends came to 15 bases. The germline V gene encodes CDR1 MNHEY and CDR2 SMNVEV (reference sequence). The DNA for the CDR3 is TGTGCCAGCACCCAGGGGGGGAGCGATGAGCAGTTCTTC. Encoded protein: CASTQGGSDEQFF.

The chain couples TRBV5-1 to TRBJ1-6, with D possibly matching TRBD1 (5 bases). Germline values: CDR1 SGHRS, CDR2 YFSETQ. The CDR3 length is 16 residues. V dropped 0 bases and J dropped 10 bases, with 17 bases sitting between them. CDR3 region: CASSLGGDLGRSPLHF. As DNA, the CDR3 is TGCGCCAGCAGCTTGGGCGGGGACCTTGGGCGCTCACCCCTCCACTTT.

The chain recombines TRBV11-2 with TRBJ2-3, with D hard to call. Germline values: CDR1 SGHAT, CDR2 FQNNGV. This CDR3 contains 18 residues. The V gene lost 5 bases and the J gene lost 6 bases, with 27 bases spanning the gap. The CDR3 reads CASSQVGSNSLIVDTQYF. The CDR3 DNA reads as TGTGCCAGCAGCCAAGTCGGTAGTAACTCATTGATAGTGGATACGCAGTATTTT.

V gene TRBV2 combines with J gene TRBJ2-4; D is unresolved. Trimming took off 2 bases at V and 1 base at J, with 9 bases between the two ends. The CDR3 runs to 15 residues. CDR1 SNHLY and CDR2 FYNNEI come from the germline V gene. The CDR3 region is CASSETTGAKNIQYF. For the CDR3, the DNA is TGTGCCAGCAGTGAAACAACGGGTGCCAAAAACATTCAGTACTTC.

This rearrangement joins TRBV9 to TRBJ1-4; a possible D gene is TRBD1 (5 bases). With 0 bases removed from V and 5 bases from J, the gap between germline ends came to 11 bases. This CDR3 is built from 15 residues. The germline V gene has CDR1 SGDLS and CDR2 YYNGEE. The CDR3 reads CASSVDGTLNEKLFF. In nucleotides, the CDR3 is TGTGCCAGCAGCGTAGATGGGACGTTAAATGAAAAACTGTTTTTT.

The V call is TRBV29-1, the J call TRBJ2-2; D remains unclear. Germline V gene sequence: CDR1 SQVTM, CDR2 ANQGSEA. The CDR3 runs 14 residues. With 4 bases removed from V and 5 bases from J, the gap between germline ends came to 14 bases. CDR3 in DNA: TGCAGCGTTGGGGATCGACCCGGGACCGGGGAGCTGTTTTTT. Its translation is CSVGDRPGTGELFF.

The V and J genes are TRBV14 and TRBJ2-6, with D tentatively TRBD1 or TRBD2 (5 bases each). The V gene's germline CDR1 is SGHDN and CDR2 FVKESK. The CDR3 spans 15 residues. V was shortened by 4 bases and J by 3 bases, with 10 bases between the two germline ends. In DNA, the CDR3 is TGTGCCAGCAGCCCGAGGGACCGTGGGGCCAACGTCCTGACTTTC. Translating it yields CASSPRDRGANVLTF.

This chain uses TRBV30 with TRBJ2-7; tentative D call: TRBD1 (6 bases). V lost 1 base, J lost 5 bases, and 18 bases lay in between. The germline V gene has CDR1 GTSNPN and CDR2 SVGIG (reference sequence). The CDR3 sequence is 15 residues long. In DNA, the CDR3 is TGTGCCTGGAGTGGACCTTCAGGGGCCCTCCACGAGCAGTACTTC. This translates into CAWSGPSGALHEQYF. Full variable domain (remainder filled in from reference TRBV30 and TRBJ2-7): SQTIHQWPATLVQPVGSPLSLECTVEGTSNPNLYWYRQAAGRGLQLLFYSVGIGQISSEVPQNLSASRPQDRQFILSSKKLLLSDSGFYLCAWSGPSGALHEQYFGPGTRLTVT.

The rearrangement links TRBV9 to TRBJ1-2, with TRBD1 matching 9 bases. Germline V gene sequence: CDR1 SGDLS, CDR2 YYNGEE. V lost 4 bases and J lost 6; bases outside the gene matches: 10. CDR3 length: 15 amino acids. The CDR3 protein is CASSLQGAGENGYTF. CDR3 coding DNA: TGTGCCAGCAGCTTACAGGGGGCCGGTGAGAATGGCTACACCTTC.

The chain couples TRBV27 to TRBJ1-1, with TRBD1 matching 10 bases. Germline V CDR1 and CDR2: MNHEY, SMNVEV (reference sequence). CDR3 length equals 17 residues. The V gene end was trimmed by 2 bases and the J gene end by 0 bases; junction bases not matched to a gene: 6. For the CDR3, the DNA is TGTGCCAGCAGTTTACCTCCAGGGACAGGGGTGAACACTGAAGCTTTCTTT. Translated: CASSLPPGTGVNTEAFF.

The chain links TRBV4-1 to TRBJ2-1, with TRBD2 as a possible D gene (6 bases). CDR1 and CDR2 (germline): MGHRA, YSYEKL. This CDR3 region has 16 residues. Trimming shortened V by 2 bases and J by 0 bases, and 11 bases separated the two germline ends. CDR3 sequence reads: CASSQRLGGSYNEQFF. For the CDR3, the DNA is TGCGCCAGCAGCCAAAGACTGGGGGGCTCCTACAATGAGCAGTTCTTC.

The chain employs TRBV29-1 and TRBJ1-1; possibly TRBD1 for D (6 bases). The V end was cut by 6 bases, the J end by 0 bases, with 23 bases between. Germline V gene sequence: CDR1 SQVTM, CDR2 ANQGSEA. The length of the CDR3 is 17 residues. The CDR3: CSVLGTGDRSLNTEAFF. CDR3 bases: TGCAGCGTCCTTGGAACCGGCGACAGGAGCTTGAACACTGAAGCTTTCTTT.

This chain links TRBV7-9 with TRBJ2-1; 7 positions match TRBD1. Germline V gene sequence: CDR1 SEHNR, CDR2 FQNEAQ (reference sequence). V trimming: 3 bases; J trimming: 4 bases; junction bases outside the gene matches: 9. This CDR3 has 16 residues. The CDR3 sequence is CASSLARQGAYNEQFF. CDR3 nucleotide sequence: TGTGCCAGCAGCTTGGCTCGACAGGGAGCGTACAATGAGCAGTTCTTC.

The chain has TRBV6-5 and TRBJ2-7; TRBD2 matches at 10 bases. Germline assignment: CDR1 MNHEY and CDR2 SVGAGI. The CDR3 spans 14 residues. Germline trimming cut 0 bases from V and 5 bases from J; bases unmatched to any gene: 1. The CDR3 coding sequence is TGTGCCAGCAGTTACTCGACTAGCGGGCACGAGCAGTACTTC. This codes for CASSYSTSGHEQYF.

In the case of this clone: A much larger clone lies a single base off, so this may be a read error. The chain combines TRBV9 with TRBJ1-1, with unresolved D. This CDR3 contains 12 residues. V lost 4 bases to trimming and J lost 1 base, with 5 bases between them. The germline V gene has CDR1 SGDLS and CDR2 YYNGEE. The CDR3 spells CASSLGNTEAFF. CDR3 nucleotides: TGTGCCAGCAGCCTGGGGAACACTGAAGCTTTCTTT.

J is TRBJ2-6 and V is TRBV5-8; D is unclear. V lost 0 bases and J lost 1, with 8 bases in between. The CDR3 runs to 16 residues. In germline, CDR1 is SGHTS, CDR2 YDEGEE. The CDR3 protein is CASSLVLGSGANVLTF. CDR3 DNA sequence: TGTGCCAGCAGCTTGGTGCTGGGTTCTGGGGCCAACGTCCTGACTTTC.

Points on this clone: The same CDR3 is also encoded by other DNA sequences in this sample. The CDR3 here is CASSPGTGLGEQYF. Written as DNA, the CDR3 is TGCGCCAGCAGCCCCGGGACAGGTCTTGGCGAGCAGTACTTC. The chain links TRBV4-1 to TRBJ2-7; 8 nucleotides align to TRBD1. The germline gives CDR1 MGHRA, CDR2 YSYEKL. This CDR3 region has 14 residues. The junction had 8 bases not matched to a gene; V was cut back by 4 bases and J by 6 bases.

The rearrangement joins TRBV9 to TRBJ2-1, with a tentative D call TRBD2 (5 bases). The CDR3 runs to 13 residues. Germline assignment: CDR1 SGDLS and CDR2 YYNGEE. Trimming shortened V by 3 bases and J by 7 bases, and 11 bases separated the two germline ends. Here the CDR3 DNA reads TGTGCCAGCAGCGCCGGGATTCAGAATGAGCAGTTCTTC. Amino acids: CASSAGIQNEQFF.

Points on this clone: Other DNA sequences in this specimen translate into the identical CDR3. The chain employs TRBV5-4 and TRBJ2-7; D might be TRBD1 (6 bases). There are 13 residues in the CDR3. Deletions cut 3 bases from V and 1 base from J, with 8 bases between. Germline assignment: CDR1 SGHNT and CDR2 YYREEE (reference sequence). The CDR3 loop reads CASSSGVSYEQYF. The CDR3 DNA follows: TGTGCCAGCAGCTCAGGGGTTTCCTACGAGCAGTACTTC.

CDR3 coding DNA: TGTGCCAGCAGCTTAGCCCTAGCCCTACAGAACACCGGGGAGCTGTTTTTT. This codes for CASSLALALQNTGELFF. V usage is TRBV11-2 and J usage is TRBJ2-2, with D possibly matching TRBD2 (5 bases). CDR1 is SGHAT, CDR2 FQNNGV, per germline. The V gene lost 1 base and the J gene lost 1 base, with 13 bases spanning the gap. The CDR3 has 17 residues.

In its sample, this clone was seen once. The chain joins TRBV27 to TRBJ2-5; D ambiguous. V gave up 8 bases and J gave up 4 bases, with 17 bases separating them. The CDR3 loop spans 14 amino acids. The germline gives CDR1 MNHEY, CDR2 SMNVEV (reference sequence). The CDR3 here is CASGDPRVGETQYF. The CDR3 DNA reads as TGTGCCAGCGGTGACCCTCGGGTTGGAGAGACCCAGTACTTC.